These 27 T cell receptor beta chains share one sample of origin, sequenced in a study of cytomegalovirus exposure and HLA in healthy donors. PCR amplification relied on 60 Vbeta primers (plus 13 Jbeta primers). Only in-frame clones appear in the TCRdb table, and some are missing; sequencing was by immunoSEQ multiplex PCR. The data contain 50,000 to 55,000 clones, around 81% of them singletons. The sequencing input was PBMCs. Receptors were obtained from a boy under 18 in good health and CMV-seropositive.

The chain recombines TRBV7-3 with TRBJ2-2; maybe TRBD1 (5 bases). Trimming took off 6 bases at V and 5 bases at J, with 13 bases between the two ends. There are 14 residues in the CDR3. Germline loops: CDR1 SGHTA, CDR2 FQGTGA. CDR3 sequence reads: CASRRTPSTGELFF. The DNA of the CDR3 is TGTGCCAGCAGACGGACACCGTCGACCGGGGAGCTGTTTTTT.

This clone was observed a few times. The chain is built from TRBV20-1 and TRBJ2-3, with D perhaps TRBD2 (5 bases). The V end was cut by 5 bases, the J end by 6 bases, with 6 bases between. The germline V gene encodes CDR1 DFQATT and CDR2 SNEGSKA (reference sequence). The CDR3 has 10 residues. CDR3 region: CSAWEDTQYF. The DNA of the CDR3 is TGCAGTGCTTGGGAGGATACGCAGTATTTT.

The chain carries TRBV7-9 and TRBJ2-3; D gene unclear. The CDR3 has 14 residues. Germline loops: CDR1 SEHNR, CDR2 FQNEAQ (reference sequence). V was shortened by 5 bases and J by 8 bases, with 17 bases between the two germline ends. The chain's CDR3 is CASSPRPQSGTQYF. CDR3 nucleotides: TGTGCCAGCAGCCCTCGACCACAGAGTGGTACGCAGTATTTT.

The chain recombines TRBV10-3 with TRBJ1-6, with a possible D match to TRBD1 (5 bases). Trimming took 0 bases from V and 7 from J, leaving 10 bases between them. CDR1 is ENHRY and CDR2 is SYGVKD in the germline V gene. There are 15 residues in the CDR3. CDR3 residues: CAISESAKGNSPLHF. The CDR3 DNA reads as TGTGCCATCAGTGAGTCTGCCAAGGGGAATTCACCCCTCCACTTT.

The chain employs TRBV10-1 and TRBJ2-2; D remains ambiguous. Per germline, CDR1 WNHNN and CDR2 SYGVQD (reference sequence). The V gene lost 3 bases and the J gene lost 5 bases, with 10 bases spanning the gap. There are 14 residues in the CDR3. Here the CDR3 DNA reads TGCGCCAGCAGTGACGCGGTTCTGACCGGGGAGCTGTTTTTT. Translation gives CASSDAVLTGELFF.

This clone was recorded a few times. V is TRBV4-1 and J is TRBJ1-1; weak D call: TRBD1 (5 bases). CDR1 is MGHRA and CDR2 is YSYEKL in the germline V gene. The CDR3 is 15 residues long. Between the trimmed V and J ends, which lost 6 bases and 0 bases, there was a span of 14 bases. The CDR3 protein is CASRPVGGMNTEAFF. CDR3 DNA sequence: TGCGCCAGCAGACCGGTTGGGGGGATGAACACTGAAGCTTTCTTT.

The chain uses TRBV19 and TRBJ2-7; possibly TRBD1 for D (6 bases). V was cut by 1 base and J by 3 bases, with 13 bases left in between. Germline CDR1 LNHDA, CDR2 SQIVND (reference sequence). This CDR3 contains 15 residues. The CDR3 here is CASSIAGTLNYEQYF. The CDR3, as DNA: TGTGCCAGTAGTATAGCCGGGACACTCAACTACGAGCAGTACTTC. The variable domain in full, completed from reference TRBV19 and TRBJ2-7, reads DGGITQSPKYLFRKEGQNVTLSCEQNLNHDAMYWYRQDPGQGLRLIYYSQIVNDFQKGDIAEGYSVSREKKESFPLTVTSAQKNPTAFYLCASSIAGTLNYEQYFGPGTRLTVT.

This clone was seen only a few times. The chain has TRBV7-8 and TRBJ2-1; 9 positions agree with TRBD2. J was trimmed by 15 bases and V by 2 bases; bases with no gene match: 5. In germline, CDR1 is SGHVS, CDR2 FQNEAQ. This CDR3 region has 12 residues. The CDR3: CASSLNGGGAFF. In nucleotides, the CDR3 is TGTGCCAGCAGCTTAAACGGCGGGGGGGCGTTCTTC.

This clone was observed a single time. The chain is built from TRBV11-2 and TRBJ1-3; 7 nucleotides match TRBD1. J was trimmed by 0 bases and V by 7 bases; bases with no gene match: 6. Germline-derived CDR1 and CDR2 are SGHAT and FQNNGV. There are 15 residues in the CDR3. The CDR3 coding sequence is TGTGCCAGCACCCTGGACAGGCTCTCTGGAAACACCATATATTTT. Its translation: CASTLDRLSGNTIYF.

V is TRBV11-2 and J is TRBJ2-5, with D possibly matching TRBD1 (5 bases). The germline V and J ends were trimmed by 0 bases and 3 bases, with 5 bases remaining between them. The CDR3 spans 13 residues. Germline V gene sequence: CDR1 SGHAT, CDR2 FQNNGV. The DNA of the CDR3 is TGTGCCAGCAGCTTAGACAGGGAAGAGACCCAGTACTTC. Protein product: CASSLDREETQYF.

The genes are TRBV12-5 and TRBJ1-2; D gene unclear. CDR3 length: 11 amino acids. V lost 4 bases, J lost 4 bases, and 4 bases lay in between. CDR1 and CDR2 from the germline V gene are LGHNT and FRNRAP. CDR3 region: CASGSIYGYTF. CDR3 DNA sequence: TGTGCTAGTGGTTCCATCTATGGCTACACCTTC.

This chain joins TRBV7-6 and TRBJ1-1; 10 positions match TRBD1. The CDR3 totals 13 residues. After removal of 6 bases from V and 6 bases from J, the junction contained 4 bases not matched to a gene. Germline V gene lookup returns CDR1 SGHVS and CDR2 FNYEAQ. The CDR3 DNA follows: TGTGCCAGCAGTCCGACAGGGGGCTCTGAAGCTTTCTTT. Encoded protein: CASSPTGGSEAFF.

This clone was counted a single time. V usage is TRBV18 and J usage is TRBJ2-2; maybe TRBD1 (6 bases). Per the germline V gene, CDR1 is KGHSH and CDR2 is LQKENI. The CDR3 runs 15 residues. The V gene lost 3 bases and the J gene lost 5 bases, with 13 bases spanning the gap. The CDR3 bases are TGTGCCAGCTCACCCCCGGGACACCCGACCGGGGAGCTGTTTTTT. It is translated as CASSPPGHPTGELFF.

The chain recombines TRBV4-1 with TRBJ2-3; tentative D call: TRBD2 (5 bases). Per germline, CDR1 MGHRA and CDR2 YSYEKL. The CDR3 covers 17 residues. Trimming pared 3 bases from V and 5 bases from J, leaving 21 bases between. CDR3 sequence reads: CASSHMMAVGEGDTQYF. CDR3 sequence (DNA): TGCGCCAGCAGCCACATGATGGCGGTGGGTGAGGGAGATACGCAGTATTTT.

This clone was counted between two and nine times. V and J are TRBV7-9 and TRBJ2-7; 13 bases agree with TRBD2. Per germline, CDR1 SEHNR and CDR2 FQNEAQ (reference sequence). The V segment lost 5 bases and the J segment 7 bases; nucleotides outside the gene matches: 8. The CDR3 runs 15 residues. CDR3 amino acids: CASSPGLAGAWEQYF. CDR3 nucleotides: TGTGCCAGCAGCCCTGGACTAGCGGGGGCATGGGAGCAGTACTTC.

This clone was seen only a few times. The chain couples TRBV7-2 to TRBJ1-2; a possible D gene is TRBD1 (5 bases). The germline V gene encodes CDR1 SGHTA and CDR2 FQGNSA. Deletions cut 3 bases from V and 8 bases from J, with 13 bases between. CDR3 length: 13 residues. DNA for the CDR3: TGTGCCAGCAGCTTGGGGGGGGACCGAGGCTACACCTTC. Its translation is CASSLGGDRGYTF. The variable domain in full, completed from reference TRBV7-2 and TRBJ1-2, reads GAGVSQSPSNKVTEKGKDVELRCDPISGHTALYWYRQSLGQGLEFLIYFQGNSAPDKSGLPSDRFSAERTGGSVSTLTIQRTQQEDSAVYLCASSLGGDRGYTFGSGTRLTVV.

The gene calls are TRBV29-1 and TRBJ2-1; D is uncertain. Per germline, CDR1 SQVTM and CDR2 ANQGSEA. This CDR3 is 11 amino acids long. V was clipped by 3 bases and J by 6 bases, with 6 bases between them. The DNA for the CDR3 is TGCAGCGTTGATACACCCAATGAGCAGTTCTTC. It codes for CSVDTPNEQFF.

Turning to this clone: Other DNA sequences in the same sample also yield this CDR3. The rearrangement joins TRBV12-2 to TRBJ2-1; the table calls TRBD2, which could not be checked here. TRBV12-2 is deemed a pseudogene. The length of the CDR3 is 17 residues. The CDR3 sequence is CASRLALGGGPYNEQFF. CDR3 nucleotide sequence: TGTGCAAGTCGCTTAGCGCTGGGCGGGGGACCCTACAATGAGCAGTTCTTC.

The genes are TRBV4-1 and TRBJ2-2; D perhaps matches TRBD2 (5 bases). Looked up from germline, CDR1 is MGHRA and CDR2 is YSYEKL. The V end was cut by 3 bases, the J end by 6 bases, with 8 bases between. The CDR3 runs 13 residues. CDR3 loop: CASSQYSAGELFF. The CDR3 bases are TGCGCCAGCAGCCAGTATAGCGCCGGGGAGCTGTTTTTT.

The V call is TRBV5-1, the J call TRBJ2-7, with D possibly TRBD1 on 5 matching bases. Germline V gene data show CDR1 as SGHRS and CDR2 as YFSETQ. This CDR3 spans 15 amino acids. V lost 0 bases and J lost 7, with 17 bases in between. CDR3 in amino acids: CASSLGQGPFGEQYF. The DNA for the CDR3 is TGCGCCAGCAGCTTGGGGCAGGGCCCATTCGGGGAGCAGTACTTC.

The chain joins TRBV5-4 to TRBJ2-7; 9 bases are a match to TRBD1. The CDR3 loop spans 12 amino acids. Trimming cost V 5 bases and J 11 bases; bases outside gene matches: 8. Germline lookup yields CDR1 SGHNT and CDR2 YYREEE (reference sequence). This CDR3 reads CASSRGQGGEYF. The DNA of the CDR3 is TGTGCCAGCAGTCGGGGACAGGGCGGAGAGTACTTC.

This rearrangement joins TRBV19 to TRBJ2-1; D is undetermined. The CDR3 is 11 residues long. CDR1 is LNHDA and CDR2 is SQIVND in the germline V gene (reference sequence). V was cut by 6 bases and J by 6 bases, with 6 bases left in between. The DNA for the CDR3 is TGTGCCAGTAGGGTCGGCAATGAGCAGTTCTTC. Translated: CASRVGNEQFF.

This clone has more than one count but fewer than ten. This chain connects TRBV29-1 to TRBJ2-1; D possibly corresponds to TRBD1 (5 bases). Germline CDR1 and CDR2: SQVTM and ANQGSEA. Trimming removed 1 base from V and 0 bases from J, with 16 bases in between. The CDR3 has 17 residues. This chain's CDR3 is CSVEGGAGLSSYNEQFF. The CDR3 DNA reads TGCAGCGTTGAAGGTGGGGCAGGCCTTTCCTCCTACAATGAGCAGTTCTTC.

The chain links TRBV5-6 to TRBJ1-2; 9 nucleotides match TRBD1. This CDR3 spans 13 amino acids. From germline, CDR1 is SGHDT and CDR2 YYEEEE. J was trimmed by 7 bases and V by 5 bases; bases with no gene match: 6. CDR3 in DNA: TGTGCCAGCAGACCACAGGGGGCGCTTGGCTACACCTTC. It yields the protein CASRPQGALGYTF.

This sequence joins TRBV9 and TRBJ1-2; maybe TRBD1 (5 bases). Germline V gene data show CDR1 as SGDLS and CDR2 as YYNGEE. Trimming took 3 bases from V and 7 from J, leaving 16 bases between them. The CDR3 is 14 residues long. Written as DNA, the CDR3 is TGTGCCAGCAGCGCCGGGGGAGGTTCGGGTGGCTACACCTTC. Translating gives CASSAGGGSGGYTF.

The chain combines TRBV19 with TRBJ1-4, with no clear D. Germline values: CDR1 LNHDA, CDR2 SQIVND (reference sequence). The CDR3 covers 13 residues. V was clipped by 5 bases and J by 7 bases, with 11 bases between them. CDR3 bases: TGTGCCAGTAGTCCGGTCCGGGGTGAAAAACTGTTTTTT. Amino acid sequence: CASSPVRGEKLFF.

V is TRBV27 and J is TRBJ1-2; TRBD1 aligns across 9 bases. Per germline, CDR1 MNHEY and CDR2 SMNVEV (reference sequence). There are 18 residues in the CDR3. V was clipped by 6 bases and J by 1 base; unmatched bases: 15. The CDR3 protein is CASRHETHRGLGNYGYTF. CDR3 bases: TGTGCCAGCAGACACGAAACCCACAGGGGGCTTGGTAACTATGGCTACACCTTC.